This TCR beta chain was found in a study of blood T cell repertoires in COVID-19 (dated by TCRdb to 2018 to 2020). For context, the study as a whole: Samples from collaborators originated in the United States, Italy and Spain and spanned both the acute and convalescent phases of COVID-19. The sample metadata nearly always contained a de-identified subject ID, COVID-19 status, age in years and sex. The prospective study material was composed of cDNA or gDNA derived from T cells, B-cell-depleted T cells, or PBMCs. The dataset comprised deeply sampled blood TCRbeta repertoires from subjects exposed to, actively infected with, or recovered from COVID-19. A freely available public database, intended as a resource for researchers studying the immune response to SARS-CoV-2, is where the repertoires were released. The samples were drawn from two sources: the first 160 participants of the ongoing ImmuneRACE study, and over 1,000 subjects contributed by 6 global collaborators. Where available, HLA class I and class II types were obtained from metadata supplied by the sample provider rather than from assay-based typing. Paper-wide results and their limitations: The quantity of clinical and demographic metadata differed by source and by participant and was supplied without curation.

The immunoSEQ Assay, a bias-controlled multiplex PCR, was used to amplify TCRbeta CDR3 regions from genomic DNA. In the source study's methods: The number of nucleated cells in each sample was estimated by amplification of reference gene primers within the assay. To quantify the absolute abundance of each unique TCRbeta CDR3 rearrangement, sequence reads were collapsed and filtered. Productive Simpson clonality was computed per sample as the square root of Simpson's diversity index over productive rearrangements. TCRdb re-hosts the immuneACCESS table, in-frame sequences only. Its copies lack some clones; in the studies checked, an unresolved V gene accounts for under half of them, and the cause for the rest is not known. For V, J and clone size, that table is used; D and trimming come from the DNA. Within this sample are 200,000 to 300,000 clones, with roughly nine tenths of them counted one time only. The leading ten clones occupy approximately 4% of the sample.

V and J are truncated by 2 bases and 7 bases respectively, leaving an intervening sequence of 11 bases. From the cysteine through the phenylalanine, the CDR3 covers 13 amino acids. Kept here is only the CDR3 DNA, which spans 39 bases and is read in frame from base 1. The germline V gene specifies SGHAT as CDR1 and FQNNGV as CDR2. Samples from volunteer blood donors who had recovered from COVID-19 were contributed by a second Seattle source. Collaborating institutions collected whole blood in K2EDTA tubes following their own protocols. Collaborator samples were shipped for TCRbeta analysis as frozen whole blood, isolated PBMCs, or DNA extracted from either sample type. In regard to this clone: Its cognate antigen has yet to be identified. The input lacks base qualities; no much larger clone sits a single base away.

The clonotype was recovered from a man aged 55 to 69 who had recovered from COVID-19. This sequence uses TRBV11-2 and TRBJ1-2, with a weak D call of TRBD1 (5 bases match). Sequencing was performed on peripheral blood. Read as DNA, the sequence is TGTGCCAGCAGCTTATCTTCGGGGGTTGGCTACACCTTC. It specifies CASSLSSGVGYTF.